Listed below are T cell receptor beta chains from one sample, sequenced in a study of blood T cell repertoires in COVID-19. Clones were read by immunoSEQ multiplex PCR, and TCRdb kept only the in-frame ones, dropping some. The sample lists about 190,000 clones, roughly 84% occurring once. Sequenced input: PBMCs or T cells enriched from blood (not recorded which). The receptors stem from a woman in her twenties or thirties who had been exposed to COVID-19. CDR3s include the opening cysteine and the closing phenylalanine or tryptophan. A D gene is named only where the DNA matches it firmly. The size field is filled for only some rows; it gives once, few, many or a size class.

>.|TRBV3-1/TRBV3-2|TRBD2|TRBJ2-7
CASSQALAGGFRQYF
TGTGCCAGCAGCCAAGCATTGGCGGGGGGTTTTCGGCAGTACTTC
>.|TRBV15|TRBD2|TRBJ2-5
CATARRGTQETQYF
TGTGCCACCGCCAGGCGGGGGACCCAAGAGACCCAGTACTTC
>.|TRBV27|TRBD1|TRBJ2-2
CASCGFGTGEPRELFF
TGTGCCAGTTGCGGGTTCGGGACAGGGGAACCGCGGGAGCTGTTTTTT
>.|TRBV6-5|TRBD1|TRBJ1-1
CASSYSKTGIFKAFF
TGTGCCAGCAGTTACTCGAAGACAGGGATATTCAAAGCTTTCTTT
>few|TRBV12-3/TRBV12-4|TRBD1|TRBJ2-7
CASSLGTDYEQYF
TGTGCCAGCAGCCTGGGGACAGACTACGAGCAGTACTTC
>.|TRBV4-1|.|TRBJ2-2
CASSQQQGSGELFF
TGCGCCAGCAGCCAGCAACAGGGTTCCGGGGAGCTGTTTTTT
>.|TRBV4-1|TRBD2|TRBJ2-5
CASSQVLAGETQYF
TGCGCCAGCAGCCAAGTACTAGCGGGGGAGACCCAGTACTTC
>.|TRBV7-2|TRBD1|TRBJ1-2
CASSLARTGYYGYTF
TGTGCCAGCAGCTTAGCTAGGACAGGTTACTATGGCTACACCTTC
>.|TRBV6-6|TRBD1|TRBJ1-4
CASSPRQGGKLFF
TGTGCCAGCAGCCCCCGACAGGGGGGCAAACTGTTTTTT
>.|TRBV5-6|TRBD1|TRBJ2-5
CASSLGVPTGFLQETQYF
TGTGCCAGCAGCTTGGGGGTACCGACAGGGTTTTTACAGGAGACCCAGTACTTC
>.|TRBV7-8|.|TRBJ1-2
CASSLETPGNSGYTF
TGTGCCAGCAGTTTAGAGACGCCAGGGAATTCGGGCTACACCTTC
>.|TRBV19|TRBD1|TRBJ1-6
CASSLQGSSYNSPLHF
TGTGCCAGTAGTTTACAGGGGAGCTCCTATAATTCACCCCTCCACTTT
>.|TRBV12-3/TRBV12-4|.|TRBJ1-1
CASSSGQNTEAFF
TGTGCCAGCAGTTCGGGACAGAACACTGAAGCTTTCTTT
>.|TRBV7-2|TRBD1|TRBJ2-4
CASSLRQGLGKNIQYF
TGTGCCAGCAGCCTTAGACAGGGCTTAGGCAAAAACATTCAGTACTTC
>.|TRBV7-6|TRBD1|TRBJ1-5
CASSLLEGASNQPQHF
TGTGCCAGCAGCTTACTGGAGGGGGCGAGCAATCAGCCCCAGCATTTT
>once|TRBV18|.|TRBJ1-1
CASSPEQGEGTEAFF
TGTGCCAGCTCACCAGAACAGGGAGAGGGCACTGAAGCTTTCTTT
>.|TRBV9|TRBD1|TRBJ2-6
CASSPRDSGSGANVLTF
TGTGCCAGCAGCCCCCGGGACAGCGGCTCTGGGGCCAACGTCCTGACTTTC
>.|TRBV19|.|TRBJ2-7
CASQNQSSYEQYF
TGTGCCAGTCAAAACCAGTCCAGTTACGAGCAGTACTTC
>.|TRBV7-9|.|TRBJ2-7
CASSRETYEQYF
TGTGCCAGCAGCCGCGAAACCTACGAGCAGTACTTC
>.|TRBV5-5|.|TRBJ2-5
CASSFTGSQETQYF
TGTGCCAGCAGCTTCACCGGGAGCCAAGAGACCCAGTACTTC
>.|TRBV3-1/TRBV3-2|TRBD1|TRBJ1-1
CASSHYVGQEGEAFF
TGTGCCAGCAGCCATTACGTGGGACAGGAAGGTGAAGCTTTCTTT
>.|TRBV9|TRBD1|TRBJ1-2
CASRSQGEYGYTF
TGTGCCAGCAGATCCCAGGGGGAGTATGGCTACACCTTC